A selection of T cell receptor beta chains follows, all from one sample in a study of T-cell reconstitution after alpha-beta-depleted transplantation in children. One entry per CDR3 protein results from TCRdb running MiXCR on the PCR reads. This repertoire shows fewer than 450,000 distinct CDR3 sequences, around 16% found once; its top ten account for roughly 40%. The specimen comprised PBMCs, mostly from graft donor cells, sampled 360 days after TCRalphabeta/CD19-depleted stem cell transplant. The source is a male patient between 2 and 10 years old who had a stem cell transplant for acute lymphoblastic leukemia, so the T cells may come from the graft donor. The CDR3 runs from the conserved cysteine through the conserved F or W. Fields, in order: clone size, CDR3 length, J gene, V gene, D gene, CDR3 protein, CDR3 DNA. A D gene is named only where the DNA matches it firmly. Rows may omit the clone size; those that give it use once, few, many or a size class.

-	18	TRBJ2-2	TRBV4-3	TRBD2	CASSPRTSGYANTGELFF	TGCGCCAGCAGCCCTCGGACTAGCGGCTACGCGAACACCGGGGAGCTGTTTTTT
-	13	TRBJ2-7	TRBV20-1	TRBD1	CSADRSTLGEQYF	TGCAGTGCGGACAGGTCGACCTTAGGAGAGCAGTACTTC
many	14	TRBJ2-2	TRBV4-1	-	CASSPRPVTGELFF	TGCGCCAGCAGCCCGCGTCCGGTGACCGGGGAGCTGTTTTTT
-	17	TRBJ2-7	TRBV4-3	TRBD2	CASSQVATSGSKYEQYF	TGCGCCAGCAGCCAAGTGGCGACTAGCGGGAGTAAATACGAGCAGTACTTC
few	15	TRBJ2-7	TRBV20-1	TRBD2	CSARGGAGGSYEQYF	TGCAGTGCTAGAGGGGGAGCGGGAGGGTCCTACGAGCAGTACTTC
few	11	TRBJ2-1	TRBV20-1	-	CSARDSGEQFF	TGCAGTGCTAGAGATTCGGGTGAGCAGTTCTTC
few	11	TRBJ2-1	TRBV4-1	-	CASSAVDEQFF	TGCGCCAGCAGCGCGGTCGATGAGCAGTTCTTC
many	16	TRBJ1-4	TRBV5-1	-	CASSLAGGTTNEKLFF	TGCGCCAGCAGCTTGGCCGGTGGTACAACTAATGAAAAACTGTTTTTT
few	13	TRBJ2-3	TRBV20-1	-	CSAKAGYTDTQYF	TGCAGTGCTAAGGCGGGGTACACAGATACGCAGTATTTT
-	15	TRBJ2-7	TRBV12-5	TRBD1	CASGLATGSSYEQYF	TGTGCTAGTGGTTTAGCGACAGGGAGCTCCTACGAGCAGTACTTC
-	13	TRBJ2-5	TRBV27	TRBD1	CASAKQGVETQYF	TGTGCCAGCGCAAAACAGGGGGTGGAGACCCAGTACTTC
many	14	TRBJ2-7	TRBV12-3/TRBV12-4	TRBD1	CASSLLGTAYEQYF	TGTGCCAGCAGTTTATTGGGGACAGCCTACGAGCAGTACTTC
-	13	TRBJ2-2	TRBV20-1	-	CSAGGANTGELFF	TGCAGTGCTGGGGGAGCAAACACCGGGGAGCTGTTTTTT
-	17	TRBJ1-5	TRBV12-3/TRBV12-4	-	CASSLRSGPGRNQPQHF	TGTGCCAGCAGTTTACGGAGCGGTCCGGGGAGGAATCAGCCCCAGCATTTT
once	15	TRBJ1-1	TRBV4-2	-	CASSQRRVVDTEAFF	TGTGCCAGCAGCCAACGGCGGGTAGTAGATACTGAAGCTTTCTTT
-	15	TRBJ2-5	TRBV27	TRBD1	CASSSRQGARVTQYF	TGTGCCAGCAGTTCCCGACAGGGGGCTAGAGTGACCCAGTACTTC
few	17	TRBJ2-6	TRBV29-1	TRBD2	CSVSSGGTSSGANVLTF	TGCAGCGTTTCCTCCGGGGGGACTAGCTCTGGGGCCAACGTCCTGACTTTC
many	14	TRBJ2-5	TRBV11-2	-	CASSFPGARETQYF	TGTGCCAGCAGCTTTCCAGGGGCCCGGGAGACCCAGTACTTC
many	13	TRBJ2-7	TRBV12-3/TRBV12-4	-	CASSLGHSYEQYF	TGTGCCAGCAGTTTAGGACACTCCTACGAGCAGTACTTC
many	16	TRBJ2-1	TRBV4-3	-	CASSQGVAFSYNEQFF	TGCGCCAGCAGCCAAGGGGTAGCGTTTTCCTACAATGAGCAGTTCTTC
-	15	TRBJ1-1	TRBV12-3/TRBV12-4	TRBD1	CASSLGQGRATEAFF	TGTGCCAGCAGTCTTGGACAGGGGAGAGCAACTGAAGCTTTCTTT
few	15	TRBJ1-2	TRBV20-1	TRBD1	CSATPRTGREYGYTF	TGCAGTGCTACCCCCAGGACAGGGAGAGAGTATGGCTACACCTTC
many	17	TRBJ2-1	TRBV4-2	-	CASSQVATGPGYNEQFF	TGTGCCAGCAGCCAAGTGGCTACGGGGCCAGGCTACAATGAGCAGTTCTTC
few	15	TRBJ1-5	TRBV12-3/TRBV12-4	TRBD1	CASSLMPRTGPGQHF	TGTGCCAGCAGTCTTATGCCTCGGACAGGGCCCGGCCAGCATTTT
-	15	TRBJ2-4	TRBV7-9	TRBD1	CASSFPGTAKNIQYF	TGTGCCAGCAGCTTTCCCGGGACAGCTAAAAACATTCAGTACTTC
-	13	TRBJ2-3	TRBV30	-	CAWSSTGMDTQYF	TGTGCCTGGAGTTCCACAGGGATGGATACGCAGTATTTT
few	16	TRBJ2-5	TRBV6-1	-	CASRLTTGRDQETQYF	TGTGCCAGCAGACTCACTACAGGGAGGGATCAAGAGACCCAGTACTTC
few	13	TRBJ1-5	TRBV20-1	-	CSVRPATNQPQHF	TGCAGTGTCCGGCCGGCCACCAATCAGCCCCAGCATTTT
-	16	TRBJ2-7	TRBV5-1	TRBD2	CASSLSLAGGAYEQYF	TGCGCCAGCAGCTTGTCTCTAGCGGGAGGGGCCTACGAGCAGTACTTC
-	13	TRBJ2-7	TRBV5-1	-	CASSFSGYYEQYF	TGCGCCAGCAGCTTCTCAGGTTACTACGAGCAGTACTTC
-	18	TRBJ2-1	TRBV7-7	-	CASSLSSSGLDTYNEQFF	TGTGCTAGCAGCTTAAGTTCCAGTGGGCTAGACACCTACAATGAGCAGTTCTTC
-	14	TRBJ2-4	TRBV2	-	CASAARAIVNIQYF	TGTGCCTCAGCAGCAAGGGCTATCGTAAACATTCAGTACTTC
few	14	TRBJ2-7	TRBV6-5	TRBD2	CASSYWPSGYEQYF	TGTGCCAGCAGTTACTGGCCTAGCGGGTACGAGCAGTACTTC
few	14	TRBJ1-5	TRBV2	-	CASSEDSRYQPQHF	TGTGCCAGCAGTGAAGACAGCCGTTATCAGCCCCAGCATTTT
few	14	TRBJ1-1	TRBV6-1	-	CASNPPWRSTEAFF	TGTGCCAGCAACCCCCCGTGGCGTTCCACTGAAGCTTTCTTT
-	14	TRBJ2-5	TRBV6-5	TRBD1	CASSWTGYGETQYF	TGTGCCAGCAGTTGGACAGGGTATGGGGAGACCCAGTACTTC
-	16	TRBJ2-7	TRBV18	TRBD1	CASSEDRGVVLYEQYF	TGTGCCAGCTCAGAGGACAGGGGTGTGGTTCTCTACGAGCAGTACTTC
-	15	TRBJ2-3	TRBV7-9	-	CVSSSGRSPTDTQYF	TGTGTCAGCAGCTCCGGGCGGTCACCCACAGATACGCAGTATTTT
-	13	TRBJ2-3	TRBV4-3	-	CASSQDPAYTQYF	TGCGCCAGCAGCCAAGACCCAGCCTATACGCAGTATTTT
-	17	TRBJ1-1	TRBV29-1	TRBD1	CSVAPTGGSWMNTEAFF	TGCAGCGTTGCTCCGACAGGGGGCAGCTGGATGAACACTGAAGCTTTCTTT